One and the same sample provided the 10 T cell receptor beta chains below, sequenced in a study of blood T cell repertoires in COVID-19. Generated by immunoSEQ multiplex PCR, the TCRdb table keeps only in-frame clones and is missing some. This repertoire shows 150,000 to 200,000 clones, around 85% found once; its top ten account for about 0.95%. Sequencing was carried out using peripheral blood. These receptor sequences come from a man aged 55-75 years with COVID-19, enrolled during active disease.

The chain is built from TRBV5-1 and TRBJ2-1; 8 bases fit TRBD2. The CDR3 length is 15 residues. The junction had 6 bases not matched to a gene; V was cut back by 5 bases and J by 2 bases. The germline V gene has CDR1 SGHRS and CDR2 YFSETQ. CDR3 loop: CASRPTSGPYNEQFF. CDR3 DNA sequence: TGCGCCAGCAGACCCACTAGCGGCCCCTACAATGAGCAGTTCTTC.

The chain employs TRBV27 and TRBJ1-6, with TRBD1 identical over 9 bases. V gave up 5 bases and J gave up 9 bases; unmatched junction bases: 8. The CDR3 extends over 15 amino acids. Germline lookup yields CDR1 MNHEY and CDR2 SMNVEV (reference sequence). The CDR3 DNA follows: TGTGCCAGCAGTCTGGACAGGGGTGAACGTTCACCCCTCCACTTT. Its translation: CASSLDRGERSPLHF.

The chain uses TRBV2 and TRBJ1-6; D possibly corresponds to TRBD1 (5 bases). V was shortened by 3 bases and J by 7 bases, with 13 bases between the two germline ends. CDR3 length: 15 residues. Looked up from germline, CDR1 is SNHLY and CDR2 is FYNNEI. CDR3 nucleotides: TGTGCCAGCAGTGAGGGCAGGGCGTCCAATTCACCCCTCCACTTT. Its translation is CASSEGRASNSPLHF.

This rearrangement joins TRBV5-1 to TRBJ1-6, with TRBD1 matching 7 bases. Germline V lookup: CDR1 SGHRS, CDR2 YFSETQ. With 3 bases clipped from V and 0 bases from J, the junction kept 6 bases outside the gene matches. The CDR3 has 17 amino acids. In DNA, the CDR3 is TGCGCCAGCAGCTCGGGTGAGGGGGCCTCCTATAATTCACCCCTCCACTTT. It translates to CASSSGEGASYNSPLHF.

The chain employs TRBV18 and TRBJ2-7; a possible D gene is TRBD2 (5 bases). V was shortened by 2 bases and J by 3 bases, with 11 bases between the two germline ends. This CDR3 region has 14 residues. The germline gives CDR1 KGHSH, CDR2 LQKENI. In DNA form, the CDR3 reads TGTGCCAGCTCACCAAATATCGGGGTCTACGAGCAGTACTTC. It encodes CASSPNIGVYEQYF. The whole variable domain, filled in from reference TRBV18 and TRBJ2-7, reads NAGVMQNPRHLVRRRGQEARLRCSPMKGHSHVYWYRQLPEEGLKFMVYLQKENIIDESGMPKERFSAEFPKEGPSILRIQQVVRGDSAAYFCASSPNIGVYEQYFGPGTRLTVT.

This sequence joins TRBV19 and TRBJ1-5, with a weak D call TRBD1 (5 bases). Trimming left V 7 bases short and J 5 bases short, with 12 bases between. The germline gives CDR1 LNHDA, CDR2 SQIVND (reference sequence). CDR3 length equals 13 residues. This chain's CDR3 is CASKGQGYQPQHF. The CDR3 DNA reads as TGTGCCAGTAAAGGGCAGGGCTATCAGCCCCAGCATTTT.

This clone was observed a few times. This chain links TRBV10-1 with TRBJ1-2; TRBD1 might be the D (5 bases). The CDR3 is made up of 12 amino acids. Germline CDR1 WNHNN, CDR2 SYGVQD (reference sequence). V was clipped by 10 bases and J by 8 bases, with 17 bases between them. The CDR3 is CANRTLEGGYTF. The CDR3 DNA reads TGCGCCAACCGGACATTAGAAGGGGGCTACACCTTC.

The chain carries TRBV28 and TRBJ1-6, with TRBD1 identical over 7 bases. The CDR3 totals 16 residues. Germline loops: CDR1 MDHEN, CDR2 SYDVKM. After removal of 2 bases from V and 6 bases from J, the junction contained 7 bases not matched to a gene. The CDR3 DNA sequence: TGTGCCAGCAGTTTAGCAGGGGACAGTTTTAATTCACCCCTCCACTTT. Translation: CASSLAGDSFNSPLHF.

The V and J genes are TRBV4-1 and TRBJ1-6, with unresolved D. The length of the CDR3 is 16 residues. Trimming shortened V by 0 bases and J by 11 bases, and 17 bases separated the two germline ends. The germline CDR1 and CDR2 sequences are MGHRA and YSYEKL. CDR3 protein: CASSQEASDRATPLHF. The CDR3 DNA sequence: TGCGCCAGCAGCCAAGAAGCCTCCGATCGCGCGACACCCCTCCACTTT.

In DNA, the CDR3 is TGCGCCAGCAGCCAAGATTCGGGCAGGGGGCGGGAAAAACTGTTTTTT. Translation gives CASSQDSGRGREKLFF. The gene calls are TRBV4-1 and TRBJ1-4; 8 bases are shared with TRBD1. The ends lost 0 bases at V and 8 bases at J; junction bases unmatched: 8. Germline loops: CDR1 MGHRA, CDR2 YSYEKL. This CDR3 has 16 residues.